The next 20 T cell receptor beta chains were all read from a single sample in a study of vaccination and CD4 T cells after COVID-19 (dated 2022 in TCRdb). These receptors have no identified antigens. Reading the label with the study, this specimen's treatment or condition is: approximately nine-day PBMC culture with coronavirus spike peptide pools or control peptides (ViraFEST assay). Library generation was performed with PCR. Data came from an Illumina iSeq 100. DNA from cultured CD4+ T cells was subjected to TCR sequencing with the Oncomine TCR Beta short-read assay at the Johns Hopkins FTIC core. TCRdb cleaned the public reads at Q25 with fastp, built clones with MiXCR and kept in-frame beta chains. For every CDR3 protein sequence, its rows merge into one entry that carries the most common genes and DNA. This sample lists 15,000 to 20,000 distinct CDR3 sequences; over 55% were detected once. The ten biggest clones cover about 9.8% of the sample.

Sequencing used CD4+ T cells from blood, cultured in vitro, obtained after SARS-CoV-2 vaccination. The receptors originated from a human donor who had recovered from COVID-19.

In this sample, this clonotype turned up a few times. The genes are TRBV7-2 and TRBJ2-7; 13 bases map to TRBD2. With 1 base clipped from V and 1 base from J, the junction kept 4 bases outside the gene matches. This CDR3 has 17 residues. In germline, CDR1 is SGHTA, CDR2 FQGNSA. The CDR3 DNA reads TGTGCCAGCAGCTTAGAGGGACTAGCGGGGAGTTCCTACGAGCAGTACTTC. It is translated as CASSLEGLAGSSYEQYF.

The chain recombines TRBV6-5 with TRBJ1-6, with TRBD1 identical over 11 bases. CDR1 is MNHEY, CDR2 SVGAGI, per germline. V lost 1 base and J lost 6; bases outside the gene matches: 2. The CDR3 is made up of 16 amino acids. In DNA form, the CDR3 reads TGTGCCAGCAGTTACTTTGGACAGGGGGCTAATTCACCCCTCCACTTT. It encodes CASSYFGQGANSPLHF.

This clonotype was seen a handful of times. The chain uses TRBV20-1 and TRBJ1-6; D might be TRBD1 (6 bases). Germline CDR1 DFQATT, CDR2 SNEGSKA (reference sequence). Trimming took 0 bases from V and 0 from J, leaving 12 bases between them. This CDR3 contains 17 residues. The DNA for the CDR3 is TGCAGTGCTAGAGATGGAGGGGGGGTCTCCTATAATTCACCCCTCCACTTT. This encodes CSARDGGGVSYNSPLHF.

V and J are TRBV7-3 and TRBJ2-1, with TRBD1 as a possible D gene (5 bases). Per germline, CDR1 SGHTA and CDR2 FQGTGA. V dropped 2 bases and J dropped 5 bases, with 10 bases sitting between them. The CDR3 totals 14 residues. DNA for the CDR3: TGTGCCAGCAGCTTATGGCAGGGCCACAATGAGCAGTTCTTC. It specifies CASSLWQGHNEQFF. The full variable domain, rest sourced from reference TRBV7-3 and TRBJ2-1, is GAGVSQTPSNKVTEKGKYVELRCDPISGHTALYWYRQSLGQGPEFLIYFQGTGAADDSGLPNDRFFAVRPEGSVSTLKIQRTERGDSAVYLCASSLWQGHNEQFFGPGTRLTVL.

V and J are TRBV5-6 and TRBJ2-6, with unresolved D. V lost 0 bases to trimming and J lost 3 bases, with 4 bases between them. The V gene's germline CDR1 is SGHDT and CDR2 YYEEEE. The CDR3 runs 14 residues. The DNA of the CDR3 is TGTGCCAGCAGCTTGGGGCTTGGGGCCAACGTCCTGACTTTC. Encoded protein: CASSLGLGANVLTF.

The chain couples TRBV7-9 to TRBJ1-3; D remains unclear. The V and J ends lost 0 bases and 1 base respectively, with 10 bases between them. The CDR3 covers 16 residues. The germline CDR1 and CDR2 sequences are SEHNR and FQNEAQ (reference sequence). The CDR3 loop is CASSLALRGSGNTIYF. Written as DNA, the CDR3 is TGTGCCAGCAGCTTAGCGCTTCGGGGTTCTGGAAACACCATATATTTT. Based on the CDR3 plus reference TRBV7-9 and TRBJ1-3, the full variable domain is DTGVSQNPRHKITKRGQNVTFRCDPISEHNRLYWYRQTLGQGPEFLTYFQNEAQLEKSRLLSDRFSAERPKGSFSTLEIQRTEQGDSAMYLCASSLALRGSGNTIYFGEGSWLTVV.

The gene calls are TRBV12-3 or TRBV12-4 and TRBJ1-5; D gene ambiguous. Deletions cut 1 base from V and 6 bases from J, with 13 bases between. The CDR3 is 15 residues long. DNA of the CDR3: TGTGCCAGCAGTTTAGGGGCGTTCGCAGGTCAGCCCCAGCATTTT. Translating it yields CASSLGAFAGQPQHF.

The chain combines TRBV20-1 with TRBJ1-5, with D uncertain. Germline V lookup: CDR1 DFQATT, CDR2 SNEGSKA (reference sequence). Trimming removed 0 bases from V and 6 bases from J, with 12 bases in between. This CDR3 contains 14 residues. The DNA of the CDR3 is TGCAGTGCTAGAGATCCGGAGGGCATTCAGCCCCAGCATTTT. Its protein is CSARDPEGIQPQHF.

The V and J genes are TRBV7-2 and TRBJ2-3, with D perhaps TRBD1 or TRBD2 (5 bases each). V lost 6 bases, J lost 3 bases, and 10 bases lay in between. The germline V gene has CDR1 SGHTA and CDR2 FQGNSA. The CDR3 has 13 residues. This CDR3 is CASSRDQTDTQYF. DNA for the CDR3: TGTGCCAGCAGTCGGGACCAAACAGATACGCAGTATTTT.

This clonotype was detected a few times. The chain has TRBV19 and TRBJ1-2, with a possible D match to TRBD1 (6 bases). V was clipped by 6 bases and J by 4 bases, with 12 bases between them. This CDR3 is built from 13 residues. CDR1 and CDR2 (germline): LNHDA, SQIVND (reference sequence). In nucleotides, the CDR3 is TGTGCCAGTAGGGTCAGGGGATTCTATGGCTACACCTTC. It codes for CASRVRGFYGYTF.

The genes are TRBV6-2 or TRBV6-3 and TRBJ2-1, with D unresolved. Germline CDR1 MNHEY, CDR2 SVGEGT. The CDR3 is made up of 15 amino acids. V was shortened by 6 bases and J by 0 bases, with 12 bases between the two germline ends. The CDR3 sequence is CASRTLRSSYNEQFF. The DNA for the CDR3 is TGTGCCAGCAGAACGCTCAGGAGCTCCTACAATGAGCAGTTCTTC.

In this sample, this clonotype turned up a few times. The rearrangement joins TRBV7-9 to TRBJ2-1, with 12 bases aligning to TRBD2. Germline V gene data show CDR1 as SEHNR and CDR2 as FQNEAQ (reference sequence). CDR3 length equals 15 residues. Trimming removed 2 bases from V and 9 bases from J; junction bases left unmatched: 5. Written as DNA, the CDR3 is TGTGCCAGCAGCTTAACTAGCGGGAGGACTCGTGAGCAGTTCTTC. Protein sequence: CASSLTSGRTREQFF.

This clonotype was detected a few times. The chain couples TRBV6-2 or TRBV6-3 to TRBJ1-2; no clear D gene. CDR3 length: 15 residues. The germline V gene encodes CDR1 MNHEY and CDR2 SVGEGT. V lost 0 bases, J lost 6 bases, and 14 bases lay in between. The DNA of the CDR3 is TGTGCCAGCAGTTACTCGAATAAAGGGCGGAATGGCTACACCTTC. Amino acids: CASSYSNKGRNGYTF.

J is TRBJ1-2 and V is TRBV10-3; a weak D match, TRBD1 (5 bases). The CDR3 is made up of 13 amino acids. Germline CDR1 reads ENHRY; CDR2 reads SYGVKD. V dropped 8 bases and J dropped 4 bases, with 14 bases sitting between them. For the CDR3, the DNA is TGTGCCATCGCAGAAGGGCAGGGCTATGGCTACACCTTC. Its protein product is CAIAEGQGYGYTF.

This chain's CDR3 is CASSFGTGNTGELFF. Written as DNA, the CDR3 is TGTGCCAGCAGCTTCGGGACAGGGAACACCGGGGAGCTGTTTTTT. The chain employs TRBV11-3 and TRBJ2-2, with TRBD1 identical over 8 bases. This CDR3 is built from 15 residues. Germline trimming cut 3 bases from V and 1 base from J; bases unmatched to any gene: 1. The germline V gene encodes CDR1 SGHNT and CDR2 YENEEA.

This clonotype showed up just once. This chain links TRBV7-9 with TRBJ1-1; the D is unclear. CDR1 SEHNR and CDR2 FQNEAQ come from the germline V gene (reference sequence). This CDR3 contains 11 residues. The V gene lost 5 bases and the J gene lost 4 bases, with 5 bases spanning the gap. CDR3 DNA sequence: TGTGCCAGCAGCCACCTCACTGAAGCTTTCTTT. It specifies CASSHLTEAFF.

This clonotype was seen more than once but under ten times. J is TRBJ1-5 and V is TRBV7-3, with TRBD1 as a possible D gene (5 bases). Germline loops: CDR1 SGHTA, CDR2 FQGTGA. Trimming took 1 base from V and 7 from J, leaving 14 bases between them. The length of the CDR3 is 15 residues. CDR3 bases: TGTGCCAGCAGCTTAATGGGGGGGACGGGGCAGCCCCAGCATTTT. This encodes CASSLMGGTGQPQHF.

The rearrangement joins TRBV9 to TRBJ1-1; D is uncertain. From germline, CDR1 is SGDLS and CDR2 YYNGEE. V was cut by 4 bases and J by 5 bases, with 18 bases left in between. The CDR3 is 15 amino acids. This chain's CDR3 is CASSITTEKTTEAFF. The CDR3 nucleotides are TGTGCCAGCAGCATAACGACGGAGAAAACGACTGAAGCTTTCTTT.

The chain joins TRBV10-3 to TRBJ2-1; D is unresolved. CDR1 ENHRY and CDR2 SYGVKD come from the germline V gene. CDR3 length: 17 amino acids. Trimming stripped 0 bases from V and 1 base from J, with 13 bases between. This CDR3 is CAISESIQASSYNEQFF. The CDR3 region has the DNA TGTGCCATCAGTGAGTCGATTCAAGCGTCGTCCTACAATGAGCAGTTCTTC.

The chain joins TRBV5-6 to TRBJ1-1, with D possibly being TRBD1 (6 bases). The germline V and J ends were trimmed by 3 bases and 0 bases, with 18 bases remaining between them. The CDR3 contains 17 residues. From germline, CDR1 is SGHDT and CDR2 YYEEEE. CDR3 DNA: TGTGCCAGCAGCTCCAGGGGAGGGTTAGGAGTGAACACTGAAGCTTTCTTT. As protein: CASSSRGGLGVNTEAFF.